This T cell receptor (beta chain) was sequenced for a study of blood T cell repertoires in COVID-19. About the study: Italy, Spain and the United States were the sources of the convalescent and acute COVID-19 samples. Sample material is recorded as cDNA or gDNA derived from T cells, B-cell-depleted T cells, or PBMCs.

The CDR3 runs to 14 residues. V lost 0 bases and J lost 8, with 13 bases in between. Germline values: CDR1 SQVTM, CDR2 ANQGSEA. Authors' analysis steps: The authors estimated nucleated cell counts from reference gene primer amplification. Clones were read by immunoSEQ multiplex PCR, and TCRdb kept only the in-frame ones, dropping some. The V and J calls and clone size come from that table; D and trimming were worked out from the DNA. The sample has about 140,000 clones; around 90% are singletons. The clonotype comes from an elderly woman with acute or convalescent COVID-19. V and J are TRBV29-1 and TRBJ1-4; the D is unclear. What was sequenced was peripheral blood. The CDR3 sequence: CSVEDAGRGEKLFF. The DNA of the CDR3 is TGCAGCGTTGAAGATGCGGGCAGAGGGGAAAAACTGTTTTTT.